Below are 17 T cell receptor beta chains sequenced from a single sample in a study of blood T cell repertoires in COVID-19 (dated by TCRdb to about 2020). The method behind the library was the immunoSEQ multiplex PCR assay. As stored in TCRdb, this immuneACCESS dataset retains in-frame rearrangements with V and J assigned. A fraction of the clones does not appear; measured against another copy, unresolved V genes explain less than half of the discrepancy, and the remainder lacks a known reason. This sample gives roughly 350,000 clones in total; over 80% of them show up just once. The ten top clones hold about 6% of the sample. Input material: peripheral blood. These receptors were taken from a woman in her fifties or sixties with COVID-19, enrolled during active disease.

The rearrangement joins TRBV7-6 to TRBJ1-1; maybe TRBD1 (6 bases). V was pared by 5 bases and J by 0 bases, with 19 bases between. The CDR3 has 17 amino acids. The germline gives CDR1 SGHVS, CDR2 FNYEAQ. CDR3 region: CASSPESGTFMNTEAFF. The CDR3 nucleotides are TGTGCCAGCAGCCCGGAATCCGGGACATTCATGAACACTGAAGCTTTCTTT.

In nucleotides, the CDR3 is TGTGCCAGCAGCCGGACTAGCGGGACTTACGAGCAGTACTTC. It encodes CASSRTSGTYEQYF. V is TRBV7-3 and J is TRBJ2-7, with 12 bases identical to TRBD2. Per the germline V gene, CDR1 is SGHTA and CDR2 is FQGTGA. V shed 5 bases and J 4 bases; nucleotides not matched to a gene: 3. CDR3 length: 14 residues.

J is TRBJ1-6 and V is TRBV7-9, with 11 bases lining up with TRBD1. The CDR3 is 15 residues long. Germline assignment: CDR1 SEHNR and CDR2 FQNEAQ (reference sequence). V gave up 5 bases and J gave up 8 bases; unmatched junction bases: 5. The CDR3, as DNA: TGTGCCAGCAGCCCCGGGACAGGGGGGGATTCACCCCTCCACTTT. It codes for CASSPGTGGDSPLHF.

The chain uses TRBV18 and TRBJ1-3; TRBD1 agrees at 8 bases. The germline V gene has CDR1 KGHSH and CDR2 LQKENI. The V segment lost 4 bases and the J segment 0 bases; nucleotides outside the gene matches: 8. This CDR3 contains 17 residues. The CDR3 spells CASSHGDRLSSGNTIYF. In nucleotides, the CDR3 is TGTGCCAGCTCACATGGGGACAGGTTGAGCTCTGGAAACACCATATATTTT.

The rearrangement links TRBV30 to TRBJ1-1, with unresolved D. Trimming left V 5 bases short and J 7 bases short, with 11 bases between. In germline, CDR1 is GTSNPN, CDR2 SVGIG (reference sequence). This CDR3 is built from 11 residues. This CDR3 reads CAWAGRNEAFF. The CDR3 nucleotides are TGTGCCTGGGCGGGTCGGAATGAAGCTTTCTTT.

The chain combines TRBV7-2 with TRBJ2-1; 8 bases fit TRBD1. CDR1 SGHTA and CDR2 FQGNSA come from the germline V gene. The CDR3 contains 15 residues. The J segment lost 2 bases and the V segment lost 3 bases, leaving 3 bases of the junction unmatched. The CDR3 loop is CASSFGTGPYNEQFF. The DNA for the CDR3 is TGTGCCAGCAGCTTCGGGACAGGACCCTACAATGAGCAGTTCTTC.

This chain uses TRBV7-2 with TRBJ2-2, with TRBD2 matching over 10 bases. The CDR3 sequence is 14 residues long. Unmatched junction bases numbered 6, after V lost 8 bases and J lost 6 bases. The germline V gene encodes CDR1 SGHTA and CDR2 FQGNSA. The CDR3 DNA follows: TGTGCCAGCGTGGAGCTAGCGGGAGCCGGGGAGCTGTTTTTT. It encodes CASVELAGAGELFF.

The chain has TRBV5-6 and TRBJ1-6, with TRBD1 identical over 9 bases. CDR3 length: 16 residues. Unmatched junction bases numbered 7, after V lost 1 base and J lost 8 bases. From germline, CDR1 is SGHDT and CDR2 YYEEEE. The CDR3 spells CASSLPGDREDSPLHF. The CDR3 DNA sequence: TGTGCCAGCAGCTTGCCCGGGGACAGGGAGGATTCACCCCTCCACTTT.

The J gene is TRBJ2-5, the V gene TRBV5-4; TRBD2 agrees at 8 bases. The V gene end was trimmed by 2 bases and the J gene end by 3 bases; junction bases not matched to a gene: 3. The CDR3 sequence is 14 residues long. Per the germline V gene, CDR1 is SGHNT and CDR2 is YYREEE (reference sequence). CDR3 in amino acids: CASSLRGGKETQYF. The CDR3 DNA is TGTGCCAGCAGCTTACGGGGGGGAAAAGAGACCCAGTACTTC. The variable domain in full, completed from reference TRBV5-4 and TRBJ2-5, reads ETGVTQSPTHLIKTRGQQVTLRCSSQSGHNTVSWYQQALGQGPQFIFQYYREEENGRGNFPPRFSGLQFPNYSSELNVNALELDDSALYLCASSLRGGKETQYFGPGTRLLVL.

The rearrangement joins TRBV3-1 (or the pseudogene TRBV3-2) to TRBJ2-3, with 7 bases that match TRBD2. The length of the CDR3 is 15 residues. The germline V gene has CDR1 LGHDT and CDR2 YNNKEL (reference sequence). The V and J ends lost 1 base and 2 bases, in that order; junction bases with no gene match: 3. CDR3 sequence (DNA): TGTGCCAGCAGCCAAGGCGGGAGTCTCACAGATACGCAGTATTTT. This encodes CASSQGGSLTDTQYF.

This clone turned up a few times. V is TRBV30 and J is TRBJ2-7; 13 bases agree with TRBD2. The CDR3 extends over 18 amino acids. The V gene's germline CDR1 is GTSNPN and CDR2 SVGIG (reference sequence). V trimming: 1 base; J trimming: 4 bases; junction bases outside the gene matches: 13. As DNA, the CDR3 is TGTGCCTGGAGTGCAGGACTAGCGGGAGATTTGGCCTGGTACGAGCAGTACTTC. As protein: CAWSAGLAGDLAWYEQYF.

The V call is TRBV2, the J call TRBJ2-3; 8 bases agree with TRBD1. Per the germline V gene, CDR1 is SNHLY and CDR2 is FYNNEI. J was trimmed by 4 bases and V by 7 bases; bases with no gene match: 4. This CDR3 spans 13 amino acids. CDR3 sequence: CASTWTGPDTQYF. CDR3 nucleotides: TGTGCCAGCACTTGGACAGGGCCAGATACGCAGTATTTT.

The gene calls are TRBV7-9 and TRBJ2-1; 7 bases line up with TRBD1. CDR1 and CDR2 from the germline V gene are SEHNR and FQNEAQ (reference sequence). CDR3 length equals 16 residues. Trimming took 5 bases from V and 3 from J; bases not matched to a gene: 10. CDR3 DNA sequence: TGTGCCAGCAGCCTTAGTGGGGGACAGCACTACAATGAGCAGTTCTTC. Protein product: CASSLSGGQHYNEQFF.

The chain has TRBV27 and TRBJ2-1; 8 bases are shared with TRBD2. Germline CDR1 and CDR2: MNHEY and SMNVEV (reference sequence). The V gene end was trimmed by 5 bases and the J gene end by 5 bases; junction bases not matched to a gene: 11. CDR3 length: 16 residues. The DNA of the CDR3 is TGTGCCAGCAGTCCCATAGCGGGAAGTACCCACAATGAGCAGTTCTTC. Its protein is CASSPIAGSTHNEQFF.

CDR3 bases: TGTGCCAGCAGCTCTCTAGCGATCGTTAATGAGCAGTTCTTC. It yields the protein CASSSLAIVNEQFF. The chain couples TRBV7-2 to TRBJ2-1; maybe TRBD2 (6 bases). Germline V gene sequence: CDR1 SGHTA, CDR2 FQGNSA. Trimming left V 4 bases short and J 7 bases short, with 14 bases between. This CDR3 spans 14 amino acids.

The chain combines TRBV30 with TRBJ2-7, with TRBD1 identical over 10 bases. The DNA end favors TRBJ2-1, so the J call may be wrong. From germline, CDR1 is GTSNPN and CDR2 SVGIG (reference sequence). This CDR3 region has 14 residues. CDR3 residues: CAWMRDRGYDEQFF. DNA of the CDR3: TGTGCCTGGATGCGGGACAGGGGATACGATGAGCAGTTCTTC.

In DNA form, the CDR3 reads TGTGCCACCACTGGGACAGGGGAAGAGACCCAGTACTTC. This codes for CATTGTGEETQYF. The rearrangement links TRBV24-1 to TRBJ2-5; 10 bases fit TRBD1. The germline CDR1 and CDR2 sequences are KGHDR and SFDVKD. The V segment lost 8 bases and the J segment 3 bases; nucleotides outside the gene matches: 2. The CDR3 is 13 amino acids.